Reported below is one T cell receptor beta chain. Antigen specificity is unknown. The data stem from a study of PD-L1 blockade in urothelial cancer. The study's findings and limits: In blood at 3 weeks, tumor-associated clones expanded more among patients with durable benefit.

Synthetic analogs of TCR templates were spiked into every PCR. The assay was immunoSEQ multiplex PCR, and TCRdb's table has in-frame clones only and misses some. The sample carries over 20,000 clones, 65% to 90% recorded once. This sample comprised PBMCs, obtained around atezolizumab (anti-PD-L1) treatment. The sequence was collected from a man in his sixties with urothelial cancer.

The CDR3 sequence: CASSWTGGIADTQYF. The CDR3, as DNA: TGTGCCAGCAGCTGGACAGGGGGCATCGCAGATACGCAGTATTTT. V and J are TRBV7-2 and TRBJ2-3, with 11 bases matching TRBD1. Looked up from germline, CDR1 is SGHTA and CDR2 is FQGNSA. This CDR3 spans 15 amino acids. The J segment lost 4 bases and the V segment lost 4 bases, leaving 4 bases of the junction unmatched.